This T cell receptor (beta chain) was captured in a study of blood T cells in healthy people across ages. The use of a sample-barcoded 5' primer and a J-beta primer mix characterized a second PCR of roughly 6 to 11 cycles. MiXCR was run by TCRdb on the 5' RACE reads, yielding one entry per CDR3 protein. The data show about 1.6 million distinct CDR3 sequences, roughly a third seen once. The table lists this clonotype with a count of one. A junction boundary mismatches the germline segment, possibly from a read error. Germline-derived CDR1 and CDR2 are MNHEY and SMNVEV (reference sequence). The CDR3 extends over 16 amino acids.

The source of this sequence is a woman in her 30s in good health. The sequenced material came from blood. The genes are TRBV27 and TRBJ1-3; the D gene is possibly TRBD1 (6 bases). The CDR3, as DNA: TGTGCCGGCAGTTTAACCAACAGGGTTTCAGGAAACACCATATATTTT. Amino acid sequence: CAGSLTNRVSGNTIYF.